Described below is a single TCR beta chain sequence and its context. The CDR3 extends over 17 amino acids. Trimming took off 1 base at V and 6 bases at J, with 16 bases between the two ends. Germline CDR1 LGHNA, CDR2 YSLEER. The data originate from a study of blood T cell repertoires in COVID-19. Study-wide background: There were acute and convalescent COVID-19 samples, and they came from the United States, Italy and Spain.

Clones were read by immunoSEQ multiplex PCR, and TCRdb kept only the in-frame ones, dropping some. The sample carries around 300,000 clones, 90% recorded once. A Seattle source enrolled patients during active infection and followed them longitudinally. The source material was peripheral blood. The clonotype was recovered from a woman aged 35 to 49 with COVID-19, enrolled during active disease. V gene TRBV4-3 combines with J gene TRBJ1-6, with D maybe TRBD1 (6 bases). This chain's CDR3 is CASSQVIYRAANSPLHF. DNA of the CDR3: TGCGCCAGCAGCCAAGTCATCTACAGGGCTGCTAATTCACCCCTCCACTTT.